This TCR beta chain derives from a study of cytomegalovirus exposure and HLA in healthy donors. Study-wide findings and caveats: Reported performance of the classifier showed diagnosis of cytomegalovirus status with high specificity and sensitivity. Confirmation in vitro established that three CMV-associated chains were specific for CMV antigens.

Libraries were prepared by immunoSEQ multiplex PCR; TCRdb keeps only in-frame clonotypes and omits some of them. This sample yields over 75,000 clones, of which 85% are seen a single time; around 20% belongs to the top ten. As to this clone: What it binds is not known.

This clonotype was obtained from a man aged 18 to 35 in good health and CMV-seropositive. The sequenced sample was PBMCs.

The CDR3 DNA sequence: TGCGCCAGCAGTGAGTCCCCGTCCCAAGAGACCCAGTACTTC. Its translation is CASSESPSQETQYF. This chain connects TRBV10-1 to TRBJ2-5; D unresolved. Per germline, CDR1 WNHNN and CDR2 SYGVQD (reference sequence). Trimming stripped 0 bases from V and 1 base from J, with 6 bases between. This CDR3 is built from 14 residues.